A single sample is the source of the 3 T cell receptor beta chains below, sequenced in a study of post-analysis software for immune sequencing data. Points from the study as a whole: A few TRBV segments (TRBV5-6, TRBV5-1 and TRBV20-1 among them) occurred more frequently in patients than in controls.

No antigens are known for them. Sequencing libraries made from TCR beta cDNA carried unique molecular identifiers. TCRdb redid the calling of the PCR reads with MiXCR, one entry per CDR3 protein. The table shows more than 350,000 distinct CDR3 sequences, with roughly 38% occurring only once. The sequenced sample was blood. These receptor sequences come from a girl aged 2 to 9 with multiple sclerosis.

The chain employs TRBV10-3 and TRBJ1-6; TRBD1 aligns across 7 bases. V was pared by 6 bases and J by 6 bases, with 5 bases of the junction left unmatched. Germline CDR1 is ENHRY and CDR2 is SYGVKD. This CDR3 is built from 14 residues. CDR3 amino acids: CAISVGQINSPLHF. CDR3 bases: TGTGCCATCAGCGTGGGACAGATTAATTCACCCCTCCACTTT.

This clonotype occurred a few times. The V gene is TRBV7-9, the J gene TRBJ2-1; 10 bases are a match to TRBD1. In germline, CDR1 is SEHNR, CDR2 FQNEAQ (reference sequence). CDR3 size: 15 residues. Trimming cost V 5 bases and J 5 bases; bases outside gene matches: 6. The CDR3 sequence: CASSRDRGIHNEQFF. For the CDR3, the DNA is TGTGCCAGCAGCCGGGACAGGGGAATACACAATGAGCAGTTCTTC.

This clonotype was detected only a few times. The chain combines TRBV7-7 with TRBJ2-1, with D possibly matching TRBD2 (5 bases). CDR1 is SSHAT, CDR2 FNYEAQ, per germline (reference sequence). The CDR3 totals 15 residues. V lost 5 bases and J lost 2, with 13 bases in between. CDR3 region: CASSRSHGTYNEQFF. The DNA for the CDR3 is TGTGCCAGCAGCCGATCTCACGGGACCTACAATGAGCAGTTCTTC.